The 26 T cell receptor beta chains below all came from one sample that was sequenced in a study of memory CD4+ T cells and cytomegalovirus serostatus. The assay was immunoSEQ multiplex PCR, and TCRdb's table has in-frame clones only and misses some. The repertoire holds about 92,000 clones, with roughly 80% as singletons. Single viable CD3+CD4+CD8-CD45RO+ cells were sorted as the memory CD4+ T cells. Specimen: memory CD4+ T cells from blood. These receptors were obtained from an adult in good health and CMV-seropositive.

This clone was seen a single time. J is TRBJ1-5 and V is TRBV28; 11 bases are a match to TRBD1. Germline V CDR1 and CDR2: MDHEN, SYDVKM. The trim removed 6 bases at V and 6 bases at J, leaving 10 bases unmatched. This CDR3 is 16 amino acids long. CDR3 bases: TGTGCCAGCAGATCTGGGACAGGGGGATTTAGTCAGCCCCAGCATTTT. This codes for CASRSGTGGFSQPQHF.

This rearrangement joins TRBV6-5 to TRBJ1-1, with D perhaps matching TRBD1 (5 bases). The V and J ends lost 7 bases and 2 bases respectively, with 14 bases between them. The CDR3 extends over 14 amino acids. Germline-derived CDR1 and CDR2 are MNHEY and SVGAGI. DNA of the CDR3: TGTGCCAGCACCCTCTCCGGGGGTAACACTGAAGCTTTCTTT. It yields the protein CASTLSGGNTEAFF.

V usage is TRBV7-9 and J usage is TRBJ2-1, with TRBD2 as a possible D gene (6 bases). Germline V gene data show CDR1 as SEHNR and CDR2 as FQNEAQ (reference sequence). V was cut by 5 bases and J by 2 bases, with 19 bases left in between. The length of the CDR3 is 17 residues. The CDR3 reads CASSPASTRETYNEQFF. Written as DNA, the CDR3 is TGTGCCAGCAGCCCCGCCTCAACCCGGGAGACCTACAATGAGCAGTTCTTC.

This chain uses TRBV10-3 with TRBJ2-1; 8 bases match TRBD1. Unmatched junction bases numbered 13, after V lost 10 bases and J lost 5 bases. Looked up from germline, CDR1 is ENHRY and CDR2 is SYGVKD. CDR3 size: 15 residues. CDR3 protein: CATGVGAGQDNEQFF. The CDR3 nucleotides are TGTGCCACCGGCGTTGGGGCGGGACAGGACAATGAGCAGTTCTTC.

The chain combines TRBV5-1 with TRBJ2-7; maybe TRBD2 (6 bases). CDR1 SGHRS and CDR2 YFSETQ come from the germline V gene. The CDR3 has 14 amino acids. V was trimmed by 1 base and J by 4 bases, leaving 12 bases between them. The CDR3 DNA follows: TGCGCCAGCAGCTTGAGTGGGGGGAGGTACGAGCAGTACTTC. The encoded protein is CASSLSGGRYEQYF.

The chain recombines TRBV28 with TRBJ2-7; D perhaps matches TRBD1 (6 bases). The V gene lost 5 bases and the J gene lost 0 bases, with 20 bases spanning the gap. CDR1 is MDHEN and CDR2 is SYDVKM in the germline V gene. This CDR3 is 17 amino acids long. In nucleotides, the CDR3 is TGTGCCAGCAGTCCATACCCCGGGAACAGGGACTCCTACGAGCAGTACTTC. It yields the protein CASSPYPGNRDSYEQYF.

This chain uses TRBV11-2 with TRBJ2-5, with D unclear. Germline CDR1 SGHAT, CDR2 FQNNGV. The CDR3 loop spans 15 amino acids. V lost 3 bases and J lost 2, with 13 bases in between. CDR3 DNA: TGTGCCAGCAGCTTTATTTTGGGTGGACAAGAGACCCAGTACTTC. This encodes CASSFILGGQETQYF.

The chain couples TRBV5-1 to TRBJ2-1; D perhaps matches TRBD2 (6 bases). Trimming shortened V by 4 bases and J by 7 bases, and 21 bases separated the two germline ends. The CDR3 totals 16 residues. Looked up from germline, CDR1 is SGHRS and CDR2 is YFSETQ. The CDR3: CASSPQLARAGNEQFF. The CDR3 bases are TGCGCCAGCAGCCCCCAACTAGCAAGGGCGGGAAATGAGCAGTTCTTC.

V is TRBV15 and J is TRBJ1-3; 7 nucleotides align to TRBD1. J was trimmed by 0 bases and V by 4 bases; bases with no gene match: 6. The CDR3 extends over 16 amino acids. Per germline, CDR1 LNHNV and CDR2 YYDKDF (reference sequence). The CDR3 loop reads CATSTDRRNSGNTIYF. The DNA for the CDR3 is TGTGCCACCAGCACGGACAGGCGAAACTCTGGAAACACCATATATTTT.

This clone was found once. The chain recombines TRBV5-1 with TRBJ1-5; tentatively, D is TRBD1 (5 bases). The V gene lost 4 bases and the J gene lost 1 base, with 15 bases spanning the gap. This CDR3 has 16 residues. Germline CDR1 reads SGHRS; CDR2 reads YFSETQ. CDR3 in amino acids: CASSTPGLRSNQPQHF. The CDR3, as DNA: TGCGCCAGCAGCACTCCGGGACTCCGAAGCAATCAGCCCCAGCATTTT. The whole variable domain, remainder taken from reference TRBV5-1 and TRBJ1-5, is KAGVTQTPRYLIKTRGQQVTLSCSPISGHRSVSWYQQTPGQGLQFLFEYFSETQRNKGNFPGRFSGRQFSNSRSEMNVSTLELGDSALYLCASSTPGLRSNQPQHFGDGTRLSIL.

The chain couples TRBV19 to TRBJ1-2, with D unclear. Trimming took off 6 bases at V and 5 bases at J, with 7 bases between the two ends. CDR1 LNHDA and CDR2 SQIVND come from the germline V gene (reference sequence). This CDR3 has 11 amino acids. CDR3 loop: CASSELYGYTF. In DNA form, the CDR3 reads TGTGCCAGTAGCGAACTTTATGGCTACACCTTC.

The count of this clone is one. The CDR3 is CASSATGDEQYF. CDR3 DNA: TGTGCCAGCAGCGCCACAGGGGATGAGCAGTACTTC. V gene TRBV9 combines with J gene TRBJ2-7; 7 bases map to TRBD1. Trimming at V came to 3 bases and at J to 7 bases, leaving 4 bases not matched to a gene. This CDR3 contains 12 residues. Germline assignment: CDR1 SGDLS and CDR2 YYNGEE.

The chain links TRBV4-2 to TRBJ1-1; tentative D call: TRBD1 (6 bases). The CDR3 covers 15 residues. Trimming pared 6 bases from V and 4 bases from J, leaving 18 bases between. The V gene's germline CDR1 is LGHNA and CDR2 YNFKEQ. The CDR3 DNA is TGTGCCAGCAGTATCAGCTGGGGAGGGGGCACTGAAGCTTTCTTT. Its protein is CASSISWGGGTEAFF.

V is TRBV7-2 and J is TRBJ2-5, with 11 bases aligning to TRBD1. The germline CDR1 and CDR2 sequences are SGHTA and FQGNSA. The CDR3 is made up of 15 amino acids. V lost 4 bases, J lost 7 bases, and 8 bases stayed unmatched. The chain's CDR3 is CASSSGQGAWATQYF. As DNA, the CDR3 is TGTGCCAGCAGCTCTGGACAGGGGGCATGGGCGACCCAGTACTTC.

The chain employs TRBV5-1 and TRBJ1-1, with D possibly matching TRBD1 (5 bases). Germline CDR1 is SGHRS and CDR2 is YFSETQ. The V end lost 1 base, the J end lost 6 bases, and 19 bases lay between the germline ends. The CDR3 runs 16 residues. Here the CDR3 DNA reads TGCGCCAGCAGCTTGTCTCCTGGAGGCCAAGGGGCTGAAGCTTTCTTT. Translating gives CASSLSPGGQGAEAFF.

CDR3 DNA: TGTGCCAGCAGTGAAAACCTTAATAACTATGGCTACACCTTC. This codes for CASSENLNNYGYTF. The chain combines TRBV2 with TRBJ1-2; unclear D gene. CDR1 and CDR2 from the germline V gene are SNHLY and FYNNEI. V dropped 2 bases and J dropped 1 base, with 8 bases sitting between them. This CDR3 is built from 14 residues.

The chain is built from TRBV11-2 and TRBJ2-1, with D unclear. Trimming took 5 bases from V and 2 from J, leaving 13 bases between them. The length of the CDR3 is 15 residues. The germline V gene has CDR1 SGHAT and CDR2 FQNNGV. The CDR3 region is CASSLQWVAYNEQFF. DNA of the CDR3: TGTGCCAGCAGCCTACAGTGGGTTGCCTACAATGAGCAGTTCTTC.

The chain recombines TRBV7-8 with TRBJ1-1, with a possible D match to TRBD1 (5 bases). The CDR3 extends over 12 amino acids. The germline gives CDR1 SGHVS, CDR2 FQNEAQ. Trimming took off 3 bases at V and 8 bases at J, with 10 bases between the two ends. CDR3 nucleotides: TGTGCCAGCAGCTTTGGGACGGCCGAAGCTTTCTTT. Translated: CASSFGTAEAFF.

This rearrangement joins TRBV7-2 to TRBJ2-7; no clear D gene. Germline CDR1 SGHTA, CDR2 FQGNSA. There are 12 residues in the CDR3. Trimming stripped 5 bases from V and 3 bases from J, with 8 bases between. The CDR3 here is CASSPSGYEQYF. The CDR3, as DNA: TGTGCCAGCAGCCCCTCGGGCTACGAGCAGTACTTC.

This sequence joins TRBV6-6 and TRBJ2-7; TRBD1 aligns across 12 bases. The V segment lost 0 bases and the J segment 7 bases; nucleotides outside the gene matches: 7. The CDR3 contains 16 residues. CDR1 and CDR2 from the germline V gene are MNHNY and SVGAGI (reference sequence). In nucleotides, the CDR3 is TGTGCCAGCAGTTACTCAGTGGGACAGGGGGCAGGGGAGCAGTACTTC. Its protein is CASSYSVGQGAGEQYF.

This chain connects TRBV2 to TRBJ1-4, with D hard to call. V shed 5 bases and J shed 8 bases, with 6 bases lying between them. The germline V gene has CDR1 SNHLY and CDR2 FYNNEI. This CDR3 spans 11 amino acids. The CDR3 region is CASSFGEKLFF. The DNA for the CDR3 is TGTGCCAGCAGTTTCGGGGAAAAACTGTTTTTT.

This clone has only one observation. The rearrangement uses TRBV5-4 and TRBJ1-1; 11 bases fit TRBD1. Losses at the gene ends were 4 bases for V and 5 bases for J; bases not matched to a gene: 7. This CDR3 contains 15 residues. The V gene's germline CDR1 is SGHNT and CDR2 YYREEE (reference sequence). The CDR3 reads CASSPDRGRFTEAFF. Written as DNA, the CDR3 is TGTGCCAGCAGCCCGGACAGGGGGCGATTTACTGAAGCTTTCTTT.

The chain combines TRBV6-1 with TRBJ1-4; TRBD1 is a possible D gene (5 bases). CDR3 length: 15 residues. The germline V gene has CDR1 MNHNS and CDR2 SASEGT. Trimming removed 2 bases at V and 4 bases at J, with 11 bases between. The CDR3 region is CASSERGAINEKLFF. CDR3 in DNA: TGTGCCAGCAGTGAAAGAGGGGCCATTAATGAAAAACTGTTTTTT.

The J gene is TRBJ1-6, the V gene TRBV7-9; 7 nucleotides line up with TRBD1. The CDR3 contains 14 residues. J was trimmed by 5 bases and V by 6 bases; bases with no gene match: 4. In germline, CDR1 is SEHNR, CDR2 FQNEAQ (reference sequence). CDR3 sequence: CASRSGQNNSPLHF. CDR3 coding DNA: TGTGCCAGCAGGTCGGGACAGAATAATTCACCCCTCCACTTT.

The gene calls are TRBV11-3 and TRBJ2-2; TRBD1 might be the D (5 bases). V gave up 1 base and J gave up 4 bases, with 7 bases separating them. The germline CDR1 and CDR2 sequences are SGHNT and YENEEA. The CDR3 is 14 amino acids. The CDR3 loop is CASSLVQGTGELFF. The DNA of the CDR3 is TGTGCCAGCAGCTTAGTTCAGGGCACCGGGGAGCTGTTTTTT.

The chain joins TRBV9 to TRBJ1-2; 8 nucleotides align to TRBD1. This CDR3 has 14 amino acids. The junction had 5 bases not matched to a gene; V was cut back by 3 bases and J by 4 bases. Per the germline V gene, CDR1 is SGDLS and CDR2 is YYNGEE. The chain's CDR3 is CASSGGQGSYGYTF. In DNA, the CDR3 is TGTGCCAGCAGCGGTGGACAGGGAAGCTATGGCTACACCTTC.